These 11 T cell receptor beta chains came from one sample sequenced in a study of T cells in Graves' hyperthyroidism and ophthalmopathy. TCR beta CDR3 sequences were amplified from RNA transcripts. An initial round of RT-PCR targeting the TCR CDR3 relied on the HTBI primer set. TCRdb re-derived calls from the multiplex PCR reads in MiXCR, one entry per CDR3 protein. The sample lists 660,000 or so distinct CDR3 sequences; 45% were seen once. The sequencing sample was made of peripheral blood or thyroid tissue (not recorded which). The receptors derive from an adult man with Graves' disease, either hyperthyroidism or ophthalmopathy (not recorded which).

On this clonotype itself: Lacking the conserved final phenylalanine or tryptophan, this CDR3 likely reflects a read error. The DNA is omitted, as the CDR3 cannot be located on it reliably, and the CDR3 follows TCRdb's listing. CDR3 region: CSVGDRESY. J is TRBJ1-4 and V is TRBV29-1; the D segment call TRBD1 is taken from the table without a DNA check. With termini counted, the CDR3 has 9 amino acids. CDR1 and CDR2 (germline): SQVTM, ANQGSEA.

The chain links TRBV12-3 or TRBV12-4 to TRBJ1-2; no clear D. Trimming stripped 1 base from V and 1 base from J, with 10 bases between. The CDR3 contains 15 residues. CDR3 in amino acids: CASSLERRGNYGYTF. The CDR3 DNA sequence: TGTGCCAGCAGTTTAGAAAGGCGGGGTAACTATGGCTACACCTTC.

The V call is TRBV9, the J call TRBJ1-2; 7 nucleotides align to TRBD1. CDR3 length: 13 amino acids. With V trimmed by 3 bases and J by 4 bases, 3 bases remained unmatched. Per germline, CDR1 SGDLS and CDR2 YYNGEE. The CDR3 region is CASSGQGIYGYTF. The CDR3 nucleotides read TGTGCCAGCAGCGGACAGGGAATCTATGGCTACACCTTC.

This clonotype was counted a few times. This chain joins TRBV9 and TRBJ1-1, with a possible D match to TRBD1 (5 bases). This CDR3 is built from 14 residues. Germline assignment: CDR1 SGDLS and CDR2 YYNGEE. V was trimmed by 0 bases and J by 6 bases, leaving 12 bases between them. CDR3 nucleotide sequence: TGTGCCAGCAGCGTAGCCCGTCCAGGGCCTGAAGCTTTCTTT. It codes for CASSVARPGPEAFF.

This clonotype was counted a few times. The V and J genes are TRBV20-1 and TRBJ2-5; either TRBD1 or TRBD2 may fit D (5 bases each). The CDR3 length is 13 residues. The germline CDR1 and CDR2 sequences are DFQATT and SNEGSKA (reference sequence). The germline V and J ends were trimmed by 3 bases and 1 base, with 9 bases remaining between them. CDR3 nucleotides: TGCAGTGCTAGGGAGGACATCCAAGAGACCCAGTACTTC. Amino acid sequence: CSAREDIQETQYF.

This clonotype was seen a single time. The V call is TRBV15, the J call TRBJ2-5, with TRBD1 as a possible D gene (6 bases). The CDR3 is made up of 14 amino acids. The V end lost 3 bases, the J end lost 6 bases, and 14 bases lay between the germline ends. The V gene's germline CDR1 is LNHNV and CDR2 YYDKDF (reference sequence). CDR3 nucleotides: TGTGCCACCAGCAGGGACCGGGACAAAAAGACCCAGTACTTC. Translating gives CATSRDRDKKTQYF.

This chain joins TRBV14 and TRBJ1-2, with a weak D call TRBD1 (5 bases). The germline V gene has CDR1 SGHDN and CDR2 FVKESK. This CDR3 comprises 15 residues. Trimming took 6 bases from V and 6 from J, leaving 20 bases between them. CDR3 in DNA: TGTGCCAGCAGTTTCCAAGTCTCAGGGCGGGATGGCTACACCTTC. Its translation: CASSFQVSGRDGYTF. Filled out from reference TRBV14 and TRBJ1-2, the complete variable domain reads EAGVTQFPSHSVIEKGQTVTLRCDPISGHDNLYWYRRVMGKEIKFLLHFVKESKQDESGMPNNRFLAERTGGTYSTLKVQPAELEDSGVYFCASSFQVSGRDGYTFGSGTRLTVV.

In the case of this clonotype: No conserved phenylalanine or tryptophan is present at the end of the CDR3, so a read error is the likely explanation. This chain connects TRBV24-1 to TRBJ2-2; perhaps TRBD1 as D (5 bases). Germline V lookup: CDR1 KGHDR, CDR2 SFDVKD. Trimming cost V 3 bases and J 0 bases, with 16 bases left between them. This CDR3 region has 18 residues. The CDR3 region is CATSDKDTFFANTGELFS. DNA of the CDR3: TGTGCCACCAGTGATAAGGACACGTTTTTCGCGAACACCGGGGAGCTGTTTTCT.

In this sample, this clonotype turned up many times. V and J are TRBV10-3 and TRBJ2-7; D ambiguous. Trimming stripped 4 bases from V and 2 bases from J, with 24 bases between. The CDR3 is 18 amino acids. The germline V gene has CDR1 ENHRY and CDR2 SYGVKD. The chain's CDR3 is CAISGAWSAPRKTYEQYF. CDR3 nucleotide sequence: TGTGCCATCAGTGGAGCCTGGTCAGCCCCAAGGAAAACCTACGAGCAGTACTTC.

This clonotype was found many times. CDR3 amino acids: CASSTRTGEAFF. The CDR3 coding sequence is TGTGCCAGCAGCACAAGGACAGGCGAAGCTTTCTTT. V and J are TRBV7-8 and TRBJ1-1; TRBD1 matches at 7 bases. The CDR3 extends over 12 amino acids. CDR1 is SGHVS and CDR2 is FQNEAQ in the germline V gene. The V and J ends lost 5 bases and 8 bases, in that order; junction bases with no gene match: 5.

The chain recombines TRBV7-9 with TRBJ2-7, with 12 positions matching TRBD2. The CDR3 is made up of 15 amino acids. V trimming: 5 bases; J trimming: 3 bases; junction bases outside the gene matches: 5. Germline loops: CDR1 SEHNR, CDR2 FQNEAQ (reference sequence). CDR3 amino acids: CASSQLAGGNYEQYF. CDR3 nucleotide sequence: TGTGCCAGCAGCCAACTAGCGGGGGGAAACTACGAGCAGTACTTC.